This entry lists 26 T cell receptor beta chains sequenced from one sample in a study of blood T cells in healthy people across ages. A second PCR of 7 to 11 cycles used a sample-barcoded 5' primer and a J-beta primer mix. TCRdb re-called the 5' RACE reads with MiXCR, one entry per CDR3 protein. The sample includes 850,000 or so distinct CDR3 sequences, 25% to 30% seen only once; the top ten take around 16%. Sequenced sample: blood. Receptor source: a woman of 80 years or more in good health.

The chain uses TRBV6-2 or TRBV6-3 and TRBJ1-5; 11 bases line up with TRBD1. V shed 8 bases and J 4 bases; nucleotides not matched to a gene: 7. CDR1 MNHEY and CDR2 SVGEGT come from the germline V gene. The CDR3 extends over 15 amino acids. The CDR3 reads CASRGTGGANQPQHF. Written as DNA, the CDR3 is TGTGCCAGCCGGGGGACAGGGGGGGCTAATCAGCCCCAGCATTTT.

This chain links TRBV18 with TRBJ2-7; D remains unclear. CDR1 is KGHSH, CDR2 LQKENI, per germline. This CDR3 comprises 15 residues. V was shortened by 1 base and J by 0 bases, with 10 bases between the two germline ends. The DNA for the CDR3 is TGTGCCAGCTCACCACGAGCCACGAGCTCCTACGAGCAGTACTTC. This sequence encodes CASSPRATSSYEQYF.

This clonotype was counted many times. V gene TRBV7-2 combines with J gene TRBJ2-5; 8 bases match TRBD2. Germline assignment: CDR1 SGHTA and CDR2 FQGNSA. The J segment lost 7 bases and the V segment lost 5 bases, leaving 9 bases of the junction unmatched. This CDR3 comprises 14 residues. As DNA, the CDR3 is TGTGCCAGCAGCCTACGACTAGCGTTGGGGACCCAGTACTTC. Translation: CASSLRLALGTQYF. The whole variable domain, filled in from reference TRBV7-2 and TRBJ2-5, reads GAGVSQSPSNKVTEKGKDVELRCDPISGHTALYWYRQSLGQGLEFLIYFQGNSAPDKSGLPSDRFSAERTGGSVSTLTIQRTQQEDSAVYLCASSLRLALGTQYFGPGTRLLVL.

The chain employs TRBV20-1 and TRBJ2-1; possibly TRBD1 for D (6 bases). Between the trimmed V and J ends, which lost 1 base and 0 bases, there was a span of 10 bases. Germline V gene data show CDR1 as DFQATT and CDR2 as SNEGSKA (reference sequence). CDR3 length: 15 amino acids. The CDR3 loop reads CSARAGDASYNEQFF. In DNA form, the CDR3 reads TGCAGTGCTAGAGCAGGGGACGCCTCCTACAATGAGCAGTTCTTC.

This clonotype turned up a few times. A much more abundant neighbour one base away suggests this may be a read error. The rearrangement links TRBV18 to TRBJ2-1, with 9 bases aligning to TRBD2. The germline V gene has CDR1 KGHSH and CDR2 LQKENI. This CDR3 region has 14 residues. V gave up 2 bases and J gave up 13 bases; unmatched junction bases: 9. The CDR3 sequence is CASSPSSGEETQFF. CDR3 coding DNA: TGTGCCAGCTCACCATCTAGCGGGGAAGAGACCCAGTTCTTC. The full variable domain, its missing parts supplied by reference TRBV18 and TRBJ2-1, is NAGVMQNPRHLVRRRGQEARLRCSPMKGHSHVYWYRQLPEEGLKFMVYLQKENIIDESGMPKERFSAEFPKEGPSILRIQQVVRGDSAAYFCASSPSSGEETQFFGPGTRLTVL.

The chain links TRBV2 to TRBJ2-7, with TRBD2 matching over 13 bases. The closer fit of TRBJ2-4 to the DNA end suggests the J call may be wrong. Germline V gene data show CDR1 as SNHLY and CDR2 as FYNNEI. The CDR3 runs to 14 residues. The CDR3 spells CASRAGLAGNIQYF. The CDR3 coding sequence is TGTGCCAGCAGAGCGGGACTAGCGGGGAACATTCAGTACTTC.

The chain couples TRBV20-1 to TRBJ1-1; TRBD1 agrees at 8 bases. Germline V gives CDR1 DFQATT, CDR2 SNEGSKA (reference sequence). The CDR3 sequence is 13 residues long. Unmatched junction bases numbered 5, after V lost 0 bases and J lost 8 bases. The CDR3 DNA reads TGCAGTGCTAGAGATGGGACAGGACTAGAAGCTTTCTTT. Its protein product is CSARDGTGLEAFF.

The J gene is TRBJ2-6, the V gene TRBV10-3; 7 positions agree with TRBD1. V lost 5 bases to trimming and J lost 2 bases; unmatched junction nucleotides: 9. The CDR3 is made up of 17 amino acids. Germline V gene sequence: CDR1 ENHRY, CDR2 SYGVKD. CDR3 sequence reads: CAISLRQGYAGANVLTF. CDR3 DNA: TGTGCCATCAGTTTGAGACAGGGTTATGCTGGGGCCAACGTCCTGACTTTC.

The genes are TRBV19 and TRBJ1-2; possibly TRBD1 for D (6 bases). This CDR3 has 15 amino acids. V lost 3 bases to trimming and J lost 3 bases, with 14 bases between them. CDR1 is LNHDA, CDR2 SQIVND, per germline (reference sequence). CDR3: CASSIQGSVDYGYTF. The CDR3 nucleotides read TGTGCCAGTAGTATCCAGGGGTCGGTGGACTATGGCTACACCTTC.

For this clonotype: No conserved phenylalanine or tryptophan ends this CDR3, so it is likely a read error. The chain joins TRBV9 to TRBJ1-5; no definite D call. Trimming stripped 0 bases from V and 3 bases from J, with 7 bases between. The CDR3 runs 14 residues. Germline CDR1 SGDLS, CDR2 YYNGEE. CDR3 bases: TGTGCCAGCAGCGTAGCCGGGGTCAATCAGCCCCAGCATTGT. It specifies CASSVAGVNQPQHC.

This clonotype has just one count. This may arise from a read error, as a much more abundant clone is one base away. The CDR3 DNA reads as TGCGCCAGCAGAATGGAGCGGGCGGGATTGGACAAAAACATTCAGTACTTC. As protein: CASRMERAGLDKNIQYF. The chain is built from TRBV5-1 and TRBJ2-4, with D possibly being TRBD2 (6 bases). The germline V and J ends were trimmed by 5 bases and 3 bases, with 21 bases remaining between them. Germline-derived CDR1 and CDR2 are SGHRS and YFSETQ. The CDR3 sequence is 17 residues long.

Notes on this clonotype: This CDR3 fails to terminate in the conserved phenylalanine or tryptophan, so it likely reflects a read error. The rearrangement joins TRBV5-1 to TRBJ1-6; 11 bases line up with TRBD1. V was clipped by 4 bases and J by 8 bases; unmatched bases: 5. CDR1 and CDR2 (germline): SGHRS, YFSETQ. The CDR3 totals 15 residues. The CDR3 loop is CASSKGQGADSPLHC. The CDR3 coding sequence is TGCGCCAGCAGCAAAGGACAGGGGGCCGATTCACCCCTCCACTGT.

This clonotype has ten or more counts. This chain uses TRBV20-1 with TRBJ1-1; the D is unclear. Trimming cost V 7 bases and J 5 bases, with 14 bases left between them. Per the germline V gene, CDR1 is DFQATT and CDR2 is SNEGSKA (reference sequence). The CDR3 is made up of 12 amino acids. The DNA for the CDR3 is TGCAGTGGGGAAGGTCCGGGTACTGAAGCTTTCTTT. Protein product: CSGEGPGTEAFF.

The count of this clonotype is one. This may be a read error, as it is one base from a much larger clone. The chain joins TRBV7-2 to TRBJ2-3, with D possibly matching TRBD2 (5 bases). This CDR3 region has 12 residues. Germline assignment: CDR1 SGHTA and CDR2 FQGNSA. CDR3 sequence reads: CASSFRTHTQDF. CDR3 nucleotide sequence: TGTGCCAGCAGCTTTCGGACTCATACGCAGGATTTT.

Comment on this clonotype: One end of the junction varies from germline; a read error may be responsible. The chain recombines TRBV7-2 with TRBJ2-7; D assignment may be TRBD1 or TRBD2 (6 bases each). CDR3 length equals 15 residues. Germline lookup yields CDR1 SGHTA and CDR2 FQGNSA. For the CDR3, the DNA is TGTGCCAGCACCTTATTGGGGGGCGGGGCATACGAGCAGTACTTC. Its protein is CASTLLGGGAYEQYF.

The rearrangement uses TRBV27 and TRBJ1-1, with unresolved D. The germline gives CDR1 MNHEY, CDR2 SMNVEV (reference sequence). The CDR3 is 15 residues long. V lost 6 bases, J lost 1 base, and 15 bases lay in between. This chain's CDR3 is CASSPSPRQNTEAFF. CDR3 nucleotide sequence: TGTGCCAGCAGCCCAAGTCCTAGACAGAACACTGAAGCTTTCTTT.

A remark on this clonotype: A much larger clone lies a single base off, so this may be a read error. This chain uses TRBV30 with TRBJ2-7; no clear D. The CDR3 has 13 residues. Per germline, CDR1 GTSNPN and CDR2 SVGIG (reference sequence). In DNA, the CDR3 is TGTGTCTGGAGTCCTCAGATAGAAGCAGAGCAGTACTTC. It translates to CVWSPQIEAEQYF.

This clonotype was recorded many times. J is TRBJ2-2 and V is TRBV2, with 7 bases lining up with TRBD2. The CDR3 is 16 amino acids. Germline loops: CDR1 SNHLY, CDR2 FYNNEI. The ends lost 2 bases at V and 3 bases at J; junction bases unmatched: 6. The CDR3 nucleotides are TGTGCCAGCAGTGAACTCCTAGCGGAATACACCGGGGAGCTGTTTTTT. It is translated as CASSELLAEYTGELFF.

With respect to this clonotype: This sequence may be a read error, since a much larger clone differs from it by one base. The chain combines TRBV9 with TRBJ2-1, with 9 bases matching TRBD2. Germline V gives CDR1 SGDLS, CDR2 YYNGEE. The CDR3 loop spans 15 amino acids. DNA of the CDR3: TGTGCCCGCAGCCCCGGACTAGCGTGGGACAATGAGCAGTTCTTC. Translating it yields CARSPGLAWDNEQFF.

Details on this clonotype: This may stem from a read error, because a much larger clone lies one nucleotide away. The V and J genes are TRBV7-2 and TRBJ1-4; 8 bases line up with TRBD1. Germline CDR1 is SGHTA and CDR2 is FQGNSA. CDR3 length: 15 residues. The CDR3 spells CAGSPGQGRREKLFF. For the CDR3, the DNA is TGTGCCGGCAGCCCTGGACAGGGAAGAAGGGAAAAACTGTTTTTT.

This clonotype was found once. The J gene is TRBJ1-5, the V gene TRBV20-1, with D uncertain. Germline CDR1 DFQATT, CDR2 SNEGSKA (reference sequence). V was pared by 5 bases and J by 4 bases, with 9 bases between. The CDR3 consists of 12 residues. Written as DNA, the CDR3 is TGCAGTGCTGGCGAAGGAAATCAGCCCCAGCATTTT. The encoded protein is CSAGEGNQPQHF.

With respect to this clonotype: A much larger clone differs by one base, so this may be a read error. The CDR3 does not end in the conserved phenylalanine or tryptophan, so this is likely a read error. The chain links TRBV4-3 to TRBJ2-1, with D uncertain. Germline loops: CDR1 LGHNA, CDR2 YSLEER. CDR3 length equals 16 residues. Trimming shortened V by 1 base and J by 0 bases, and 10 bases separated the two germline ends. In DNA form, the CDR3 reads TGCGCCAGCAGCCAAGGACTTACGAGCTCCTACAATGAGCAGTTCGTC. Protein: CASSQGLTSSYNEQFV.

The chain links TRBV7-2 to TRBJ2-7; 7 nucleotides agree with TRBD1. Trimming took 1 base from V and 7 from J; bases not matched to a gene: 10. Germline V lookup: CDR1 SGHTA, CDR2 FQGNSA. CDR3 length: 15 residues. The CDR3 nucleotides read TGTGCCAGCAGCTTAGTGAGGACAGGCTACAATGAGCAGTACTTC. As protein: CASSLVRTGYNEQYF.

This clonotype was counted many times. The rearrangement joins TRBV6-2 or TRBV6-3 to TRBJ2-3; D call uncertain. The V gene's germline CDR1 is MNHEY and CDR2 SVGEGT. Trimming took off 0 bases at V and 2 bases at J, with 9 bases between the two ends. The CDR3 length is 15 residues. CDR3 bases: TGTGCCAGCAGTTACTCGAGAGGTTTCACAGATACGCAGTATTTT. This gives the protein CASSYSRGFTDTQYF.

There are many counts of this clonotype. The chain has TRBV6-5 and TRBJ1-2, with a tentative D call TRBD1 (5 bases). This CDR3 region has 14 residues. V lost 6 bases, J lost 4 bases, and 15 bases lay in between. Germline values: CDR1 MNHEY, CDR2 SVGAGI. CDR3 in amino acids: CASRKGSVSYGYTF. CDR3 nucleotide sequence: TGTGCCAGCAGAAAGGGGTCAGTTAGCTATGGCTACACCTTC.

This clonotype was found many times. The chain combines TRBV12-3 or TRBV12-4 with TRBJ1-6; TRBD1 is a possible D gene (6 bases). The CDR3 loop spans 14 amino acids. Trimming shortened V by 1 base and J by 7 bases, and 8 bases separated the two germline ends. CDR3 in amino acids: CASSLDRVNSPLHF. The CDR3, as DNA: TGTGCCAGCAGTTTAGACAGGGTAAATTCACCCCTCCACTTT.